This T cell receptor (beta chain) derives from a study of shared clonotypes between healthy human individuals. Unmatched junction bases numbered 5, after V lost 4 bases and J lost 0 bases. This CDR3 is 15 amino acids long. The germline gives CDR1 SGDLS, CDR2 YYNGEE. The assay used deep level. About 28,000 T cell genomes, or 300 ng DNA, went into replicate PCRs of unsorted PBMC. Original handling: Junction-only sequences produced by ImmunoSEQ had no quality scores, so filtering differed. Libraries were prepared by immunoSEQ multiplex PCR; TCRdb keeps only in-frame clonotypes and omits some of them. The D gene and trimming were derived from the DNA, and the V and J assignments and clone size from that table. This table has more than 450,000 clones, around 79% appearing once. Every contributor of samples was a Caucasian grown-up residing in Nashville, Tennessee.

The sequenced sample was PBMCs. The rearrangement joins TRBV9 to TRBJ2-3; 7 positions agree with TRBD1. The sequence derives from a woman aged 35 to 49 in good health. Some clones in this sample may be carry-over from other donors' samples. In nucleotides, the CDR3 is TGTGCCAGCAGCCTTAGGACAGGAAGCACAGATACGCAGTATTTT. It translates to CASSLRTGSTDTQYF. Full variable domain (remainder filled in from reference TRBV9 and TRBJ2-3): DSGVTQTPKHLITATGQRVTLRCSPRSGDLSVYWYQQSLDQGLQFLIQYYNGEERAKGNILERFSAQQFPDLHSELNLSSLELGDSALYFCASSLRTGSTDTQYFGPGTRLTVL.